The rows below give T cell receptor beta chains drawn from one sample of a study of technical replicates of blood from several donors. Some clones are missing from TCRdb's copy, which holds only in-frame ones; the method was immunoSEQ multiplex PCR. The repertoire consists of roughly 93,000 clones, with nearly 97% occurring once and the leading ten covering 0.23%. The sample was T cells isolated from PBMCs. The source is a human donor in good health. Both conserved end residues are part of each CDR3. Fields, in order: D gene, V gene, J gene, clone size, CDR3 protein, CDR3 DNA. D genes are given only for firm matches. Not all rows give a size; the values are once, few, many and, for expanded clones, a class.

>NA|TRBV28|TRBJ1-4|NA
CASFKTRLSGGEGGVF
TGTGCCAGCTTTAAAACCAGGCTTAGTGGGGGAGAAGGGGGTGTTTTT
>TRBD1|TRBV9|TRBJ2-7|NA
CASSVEGTGGSYEQYF
TGTGCCAGCAGCGTAGAAGGGACAGGGGGCTCCTACGAGCAGTACTTC
>TRBD2|TRBV6-1|TRBJ2-7|NA
CASSVREKTSGSSYEQYF
TGTGCCAGCAGTGTACGGGAGAAGACTAGCGGGAGCTCCTACGAGCAGTACTTC
>TRBD1|TRBV2|TRBJ1-1|NA
CASRTGQDYPEAFF
TGTGCCAGCAGGACAGGGCAAGACTACCCTGAAGCTTTCTTT
>TRBD1|TRBV7-9|TRBJ2-1|NA
CASSFRQGIYDEQFF
TGTGCCAGCAGCTTCCGACAGGGAATTTATGATGAGCAGTTCTTC
>NA|TRBV18|TRBJ2-1|NA
CASSDHQGGNEQFF
TGTGCCAGCTCCGACCACCAGGGGGGCAATGAGCAGTTCTTC
>TRBD1|TRBV7-9|TRBJ1-3|once
CASSLQDRGNTIYF
TGTGCCAGCAGCTTACAGGACAGGGGAAACACCATATATTTT
>NA|TRBV7-7|TRBJ2-1|NA
CASSPITGPNEQFF
TGTGCTAGCAGCCCCATCACGGGTCCCAATGAGCAGTTCTTC
>TRBD2|TRBV9|TRBJ2-7|NA
CASSVAGSGSRYEQYF
TGTGCCAGCAGCGTAGCTGGAAGCGGGAGTAGGTACGAGCAGTACTTC
>NA|TRBV29-1|TRBJ2-1|NA
CSCKSSYNEQFF
TGCAGTTGCAAGAGCTCCTACAATGAGCAGTTCTTC
>TRBD1|TRBV10-3|TRBJ1-1|NA
CAISEWGQGTTEAFF
TGTGCCATCAGTGAGTGGGGACAGGGGACCACTGAAGCTTTCTTT
>TRBD1|TRBV7-9|TRBJ1-3|NA
CASSSRYRDRLLSGNTIYF
TGTGCCAGCAGCTCGCGATACCGGGACAGATTACTCTCTGGAAACACCATATATTTT
>TRBD2|TRBV5-1|TRBJ2-5|NA
CASSTGLAFQETQYF
TGCGCCAGCAGCACGGGACTAGCGTTCCAAGAGACCCAGTACTTC
>NA|TRBV30|TRBJ1-5|few
CAWSSKATKQPQHF
TGTGCCTGGAGCAGCAAGGCCACTAAGCAGCCCCAGCATTTT
>NA|TRBV4-2|TRBJ2-2|NA
CASSQAFPKPGTRDTGELFF
TGTGCCAGCAGCCAAGCATTCCCCAAGCCCGGGACAAGAGACACCGGGGAGCTGTTTTTT
>TRBD1|TRBV7-6|TRBJ2-5|NA
CASSLVQGAGETQYF
TGTGCCAGCAGCTTAGTACAGGGGGCTGGTGAGACCCAGTACTTC
>NA|TRBV5-6|TRBJ1-1|NA
CASSLGAMNTEAFF
TGTGCCAGCAGCTTAGGGGCGATGAACACTGAAGCTTTCTTT
>TRBD2|TRBV5-4|TRBJ2-1|NA
CASRPPGLAGGEEQFF
TGTGCCAGCAGGCCACCGGGACTAGCGGGAGGAGAAGAGCAGTTCTTC
>NA|TRBV29-1|TRBJ2-3|NA
CSVVSGMDTQYF
TGCAGCGTTGTGTCCGGGATGGATACGCAGTATTTT
>TRBD1|TRBV7-6|TRBJ2-5|NA
CASSLFNRGRRETQYF
TGTGCCAGCAGCTTATTCAATAGGGGGCGAAGAGAGACCCAGTACTTC
>NA|TRBV19|TRBJ1-1|NA
CASSSAAGMNTEAFF
TGTGCCAGTAGTTCCGCGGCGGGGATGAACACTGAAGCTTTCTTT
>TRBD2|TRBV6-5|TRBJ2-2|NA
CASSGLARTGELFF
TGTGCCAGCAGTGGACTAGCGAGAACCGGGGAGCTGTTTTTT
>NA|TRBV6-5|TRBJ1-1|NA
CASSLGGVGTEAFF
TGTGCCAGCAGTCTGGGGGGGGTGGGCACTGAAGCTTTCTTT
>TRBD1|TRBV4-1|TRBJ2-7|NA
CASRGTGESYEQYF
TGCGCCAGCAGGGGGACAGGGGAATCCTACGAGCAGTACTTC
>NA|TRBV10-3|TRBJ1-5|NA
CAISDDPGPQHF
TGTGCCATCAGTGACGATCCAGGGCCCCAGCATTTT
>TRBD1|TRBV30|TRBJ2-7|NA
CAWRDRGPYEQYF
TGTGCCTGGAGGGACAGGGGCCCCTACGAGCAGTACTTC
>NA|TRBV11-3|TRBJ1-4|once
CASSLTRTATNEKLFF
TGTGCCAGCAGCCTAACACGGACAGCAACTAATGAAAAACTGTTTTTT
>NA|TRBV5-1|TRBJ2-2|NA
CASQGGLANTGELFF
TGCGCCAGCCAGGGGGGACTAGCGAACACCGGGGAGCTGTTTTTT
>NA|TRBV5-4|TRBJ2-7|NA
CASSIGTLQVGAAGEQYF
TGTGCCAGCAGCATTGGAACCCTCCAGGTGGGGGCGGCCGGCGAGCAGTACTTC
>TRBD1|TRBV25-1|TRBJ2-3|NA
CASSESGQGARVTDTQYF
TGTGCCAGCAGTGAGTCAGGACAGGGGGCTCGGGTCACAGATACGCAGTATTTT
>TRBD2|TRBV28|TRBJ2-1|NA
CASRPSGRAYEQFF
TGTGCCAGCAGGCCTAGCGGGAGGGCGTATGAGCAGTTCTTC
>TRBD2|TRBV19|TRBJ2-3|once
CASSQIAGSTDTQYF
TGTGCCAGCAGCCAAATAGCGGGGAGCACAGATACGCAGTATTTT
>NA|TRBV29-1|TRBJ1-2|NA
CSVGPRLRQPYGYTF
TGCAGCGTTGGACCTAGGTTGAGGCAGCCCTATGGCTACACCTTC
>TRBD2|TRBV7-8|TRBJ2-1|NA
CASSYPGGLTYNEQFF
TGTGCCAGCAGCTACCCGGGGGGATTAACCTACAATGAGCAGTTCTTC
>NA|TRBV7-9|TRBJ2-3|NA
CASSLSEEVTQYF
TGTGCCAGCAGCCTCTCGGAGGAGGTTACGCAGTATTTT
>TRBD1|TRBV5-8|TRBJ1-1|NA
CASRGTGQAREAFF
TGTGCCAGCAGGGGGACTGGACAGGCACGAGAAGCTTTCTTT
>NA|TRBV23-1|TRBJ1-2|NA
CASSQGGGRDYGYTF
TGCGCCAGCAGTCAAGGGGGAGGGAGGGACTATGGCTACACCTTC
>TRBD2|TRBV7-3|TRBJ2-5|NA
CASSLRPGGVETQYF
TGTGCCAGCAGCTTAAGGCCGGGAGGCGTGGAGACCCAGTACTTC
>NA|TRBV27|TRBJ1-1|NA
CASIQTGNTEAFF
TGTGCCAGCATTCAGACAGGGAACACTGAAGCTTTCTTT
>NA|TRBV19|TRBJ1-2|NA
CASTSNYGYTF
TGTGCCAGTACCTCTAACTATGGCTACACCTTC
>TRBD1|TRBV5-4|TRBJ2-7|NA
CASTPGQGYHEQYF
TGTGCCAGCACCCCGGGACAGGGGTACCACGAGCAGTACTTC
>TRBD2|TRBV2|TRBJ2-3|NA
CASLPGLAGGPLRDTQYF
TGTGCCAGTTTACCGGGACTAGCGGGAGGGCCCCTTAGAGATACGCAGTATTTT